Following are 9 T cell receptor beta chains from one sample sequenced in a study of technical replicates of blood from several donors. The assay was immunoSEQ multiplex PCR, and TCRdb's table has in-frame clones only and misses some. The top ten clones hold 12% of a sample with about 15,000 clones, 85% to 90% of them seen once. Material for sequencing was PBMCs. These receptors were collected from a human donor in good health.

This sequence joins TRBV5-1 and TRBJ2-7, with 11 bases matching TRBD2. V was clipped by 0 bases and J by 0 bases; unmatched bases: 14. CDR1 is SGHRS and CDR2 is YFSETQ in the germline V gene. The CDR3 extends over 20 amino acids. The CDR3 nucleotides are TGCGCCAGCAGCTTGGTCTCAACGCGACTAGCGGGAAGAAGCTCCTACGAGCAGTACTTC. This codes for CASSLVSTRLAGRSSYEQYF.

The chain carries TRBV18 and TRBJ2-6; D remains unclear. There are 15 residues in the CDR3. V was clipped by 5 bases and J by 2 bases, with 10 bases between them. Germline CDR1 is KGHSH and CDR2 is LQKENI. The CDR3 region is CASSVRFTGANVLTF. The CDR3 DNA sequence: TGTGCCAGCTCAGTTCGGTTTACTGGGGCCAACGTCCTGACTTTC. Complete variable domain (other parts from reference TRBV18 and TRBJ2-6): NAGVMQNPRHLVRRRGQEARLRCSPMKGHSHVYWYRQLPEEGLKFMVYLQKENIIDESGMPKERFSAEFPKEGPSILRIQQVVRGDSAAYFCASSVRFTGANVLTFGAGSRLTVL.

This sequence joins TRBV7-6 and TRBJ2-7; maybe TRBD2 (5 bases). The CDR3 is 17 residues long. Germline V gives CDR1 SGHVS, CDR2 FNYEAQ. V was pared by 5 bases and J by 0 bases, with 20 bases between. The CDR3, as DNA: TGTGCCAGCAGCGTCCCTCGCGGTACTAGAAACTCCTACGAGCAGTACTTC. Translated: CASSVPRGTRNSYEQYF.

This chain links TRBV10-2 with TRBJ1-5, with TRBD1 as a possible D gene (5 bases). CDR1 is WSHSY and CDR2 is SAAADI in the germline V gene. This CDR3 is 14 amino acids long. Between the trimmed V and J ends, which lost 6 bases and 2 bases, there was a span of 11 bases. CDR3 sequence reads: CASRGGGGNQPQHF. The CDR3 DNA reads as TGCGCCAGCAGGGGGGGTGGCGGCAATCAGCCCCAGCATTTT.

The chain carries TRBV6-1 and TRBJ1-2; TRBD1 matches 10 bases. CDR1 is MNHNS, CDR2 SASEGT, per germline. Germline trimming cut 6 bases from V and 3 bases from J; bases unmatched to any gene: 4. This CDR3 region has 14 residues. The CDR3 loop is CASSQGTGDYGYTF. CDR3 bases: TGTGCCAGCAGCCAAGGGACAGGGGACTATGGCTACACCTTC.

This rearrangement joins TRBV12-2 to TRBJ2-1; the D call of TRBD2 is as the table states it, not checked on the DNA. TRBV12-2 represents a pseudogene. The CDR3 has 16 amino acids. The CDR3 here is CASRLGEREGSNEQFF. Written as DNA, the CDR3 is TGTGCAAGTCGCTTAGGAGAGCGGGAGGGTTCAAATGAGCAGTTCTTC.

This clone was observed a handful of times. The rearrangement joins TRBV9 to TRBJ1-1; D gene ambiguous. The CDR3 is 14 amino acids. Germline V gene sequence: CDR1 SGDLS, CDR2 YYNGEE. V was shortened by 1 base and J by 0 bases, with 7 bases between the two germline ends. As DNA, the CDR3 is TGTGCCAGCAGCGTACAACAGCTGAACACTGAAGCTTTCTTT. Translated: CASSVQQLNTEAFF.

The chain joins TRBV27 to TRBJ1-1, with D maybe TRBD1 (5 bases). V lost 3 bases and J 10 bases, leaving 9 bases between the germline ends. Germline CDR1 is MNHEY and CDR2 is SMNVEV (reference sequence). The length of the CDR3 is 11 residues. CDR3 region: CASSFQGVAFF. As DNA, the CDR3 is TGTGCCAGCAGTTTCCAGGGTGTAGCTTTCTTT.

This clone was seen a single time. Its ends do not fully match the called genes, so a read error is possible. This sample also contains other DNA sequences that code for the same CDR3. V is TRBV19 and J is TRBJ1-1, with a weak D call TRBD1 (6 bases). Germline V CDR1 and CDR2: LNHDA, SQIVND (reference sequence). CDR3 size: 14 residues. The CDR3 DNA is TGTGCCAGTAGTCAGTTGGGGGCACACACTGAAGCCTTCTTT. Protein sequence: CASSQLGAHTEAFF.